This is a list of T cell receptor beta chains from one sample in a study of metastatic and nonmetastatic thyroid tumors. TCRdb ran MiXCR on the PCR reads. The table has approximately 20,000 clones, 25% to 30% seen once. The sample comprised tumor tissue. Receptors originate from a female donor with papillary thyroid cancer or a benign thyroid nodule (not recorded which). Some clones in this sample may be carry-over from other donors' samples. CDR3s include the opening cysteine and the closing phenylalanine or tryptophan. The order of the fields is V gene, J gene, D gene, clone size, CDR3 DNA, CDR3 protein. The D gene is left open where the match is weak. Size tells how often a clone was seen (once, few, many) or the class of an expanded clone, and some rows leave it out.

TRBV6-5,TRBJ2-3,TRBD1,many,TGTGCCAGCAGTTACTCGTTGCAGGGGGCTTTTACAGATACGCAGTATTTT,CASSYSLQGAFTDTQYF
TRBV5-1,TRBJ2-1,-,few,TGCGCCAGCAGCTCGCCTGAGAACAATGAGCAGTTCTTC,CASSSPENNEQFF
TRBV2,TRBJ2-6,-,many,TGTGCCAGCAGTGACGGGCATTTTCTGTCGTTCTCTGGGGCCAACGTCCTGACTTTC,CASSDGHFLSFSGANVLTF
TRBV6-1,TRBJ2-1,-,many,TGTGCCAGCCTCCTGAGCTCCTACAATGAGCAGTTCTTC,CASLLSSYNEQFF
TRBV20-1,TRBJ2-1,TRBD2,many,TGCAGTGCTAGAGATCAGCGGGAGTACAATGAGCAGTTCTTC,CSARDQREYNEQFF
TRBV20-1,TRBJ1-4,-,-,TGCAGTGAACCACGTGGCGACGAAAAACTGTTTTTT,CSEPRGDEKLFF
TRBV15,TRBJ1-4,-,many,TGTGCCACCAGGTCCTTCGGACCAAAAAATGAAAAACTGTTTTTT,CATRSFGPKNEKLFF
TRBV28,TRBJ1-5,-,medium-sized,TGTGCCAGCAGTTTATCGGGGGCACGCAATCAGCCCCAGCATTTT,CASSLSGARNQPQHF
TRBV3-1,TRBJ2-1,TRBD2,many,TGTGCCAGCAGCCAAGTAGGGGGACTAGCGGCTTACAATGAGCAGTTCTTC,CASSQVGGLAAYNEQFF
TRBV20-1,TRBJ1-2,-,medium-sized,TGCAGTGCTAGTTGGGGTGGCTACACCTTC,CSASWGGYTF
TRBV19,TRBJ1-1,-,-,TGTGCCAGTAGTATCTTCAAGGGGAACACTGAAGCTTTCTTT,CASSIFKGNTEAFF
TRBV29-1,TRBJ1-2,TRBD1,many,TGCAGCGTTTACCAGGGGACAGCGGACTATGGCTACACCTTC,CSVYQGTADYGYTF
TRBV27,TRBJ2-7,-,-,TGTGCCAGCAGTTCAACCTTAATGGGCCGCTCCTACGAGCAGTACTTC,CASSSTLMGRSYEQYF
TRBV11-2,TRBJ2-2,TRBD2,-,TGTGCCAGCATCATACGGACTAGCGGGATATCGAACACCGTGGAGCTGTTTTTT,CASIIRTSGISNTVELFF
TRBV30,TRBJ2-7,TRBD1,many,TGTGCCTGGACCCTAAGGGGGCACGCCGGGGTCGAGCAGTACTTC,CAWTLRGHAGVEQYF
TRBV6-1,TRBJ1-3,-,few,TGTGCCAGCAGTGAAACTACAGGGTCTGGAAACACCATATATTTT,CASSETTGSGNTIYF
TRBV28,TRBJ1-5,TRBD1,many,TGTGCCAGCAGTGATTCAGGGGGCATTGGACAGCCCCAGCATTTT,CASSDSGGIGQPQHF
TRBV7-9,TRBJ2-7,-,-,TGTGCCAGCAGCCTATCGGGACCAATATACGAGCAGTACTTC,CASSLSGPIYEQYF
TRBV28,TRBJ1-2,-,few,TGTGCCAGCAGTCAACACCCCCGGGAGGGACCTAACTATGGCTACGCCTTC,CASSQHPREGPNYGYAF
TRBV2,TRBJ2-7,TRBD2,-,TGTGCCAGCCAACCCCTCAGCGGGAGGGAGCAGTACTTC,CASQPLSGREQYF
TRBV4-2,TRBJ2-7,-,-,TGTGCCAGCAGCCAAGATTGGGGGTCCTCCTCCTACGAGCAGTACTTC,CASSQDWGSSSYEQYF
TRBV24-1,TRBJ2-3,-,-,TGTGCCACCAGTGATAACAGTGTCGCAACGCAGTATTTT,CATSDNSVATQYF
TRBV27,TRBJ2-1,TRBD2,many,TGTGCCAGCAGTTTGAGAACTAGCGGGAGACCAAATACCTACAATGAGCAGTTCTTC,CASSLRTSGRPNTYNEQFF
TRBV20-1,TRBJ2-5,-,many,TGCAGTGCAGAGCTAGCGGAGACCCAGTACTTC,CSAELAETQYF